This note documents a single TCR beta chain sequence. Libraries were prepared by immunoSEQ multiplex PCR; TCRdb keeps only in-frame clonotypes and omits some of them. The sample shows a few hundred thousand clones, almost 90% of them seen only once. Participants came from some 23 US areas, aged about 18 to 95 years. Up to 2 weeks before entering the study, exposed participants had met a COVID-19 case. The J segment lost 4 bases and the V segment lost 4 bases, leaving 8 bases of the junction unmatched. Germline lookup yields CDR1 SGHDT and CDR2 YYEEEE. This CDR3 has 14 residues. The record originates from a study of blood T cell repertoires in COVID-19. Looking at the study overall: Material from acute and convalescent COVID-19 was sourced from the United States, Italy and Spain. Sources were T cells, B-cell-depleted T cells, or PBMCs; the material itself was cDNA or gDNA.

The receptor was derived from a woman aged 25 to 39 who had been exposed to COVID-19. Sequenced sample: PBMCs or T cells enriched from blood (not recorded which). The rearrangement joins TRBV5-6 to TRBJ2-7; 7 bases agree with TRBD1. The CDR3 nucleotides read TGTGCCAGCAGCCGACAGGGTGTTGGTTACGAGCAGTACTTC. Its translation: CASSRQGVGYEQYF.